A single sample is the source of the 8 T cell receptor beta chains below, sequenced in a study of cytomegalovirus exposure and HLA in healthy donors. In the PCR, 60 Vbeta and 13 Jbeta primers were used. The table came from immunoSEQ multiplex PCR; TCRdb's copy has only in-frame clones and leaves some out. The sample records around 130,000 clones, approximately 81% being singletons. Sequencing input: PBMCs. These receptors were taken from a woman in her 40s in good health and CMV-seronegative.

The chain joins TRBV7-2 to TRBJ1-1; perhaps TRBD1 as D (6 bases). The CDR3 extends over 13 amino acids. Germline CDR1 is SGHTA and CDR2 is FQGNSA. Trimming removed 5 bases from V and 2 bases from J, with 9 bases in between. The DNA for the CDR3 is TGTGCCAGCAGCCGACAGGCCAACACTGAAGCTTTCTTT. Residues: CASSRQANTEAFF.

The rearrangement uses TRBV5-4 and TRBJ2-6; D gene unclear. This CDR3 spans 15 amino acids. Per germline, CDR1 SGHNT and CDR2 YYREEE (reference sequence). The V end was cut by 1 base, the J end by 0 bases, with 5 bases between. The CDR3 sequence is CASSLPLSGANVLTF. CDR3 nucleotides: TGTGCCAGCAGCTTGCCTCTCTCTGGGGCCAACGTCCTGACTTTC. The whole variable domain, remainder taken from reference TRBV5-4 and TRBJ2-6, is ETGVTQSPTHLIKTRGQQVTLRCSSQSGHNTVSWYQQALGQGPQFIFQYYREEENGRGNFPPRFSGLQFPNYSSELNVNALELDDSALYLCASSLPLSGANVLTFGAGSRLTVL.

The chain carries TRBV6-5 and TRBJ2-1; 8 bases match TRBD1. The CDR3 runs 12 residues. V gave up 5 bases and J gave up 15 bases; unmatched junction bases: 9. CDR1 and CDR2 (germline): MNHEY, SVGAGI. CDR3 loop: CASSRGGQGPFF. The CDR3 DNA sequence: TGTGCCAGCAGTCGGGGTGGACAGGGTCCGTTCTTC.

The chain combines TRBV9 with TRBJ1-3, with D possibly being TRBD1 (6 bases). This CDR3 is built from 14 residues. Trimming left V 3 bases short and J 1 base short, with 8 bases between. The germline V gene encodes CDR1 SGDLS and CDR2 YYNGEE. CDR3 DNA: TGTGCCAGCAGCGCCGGGACATCTGGAAACACCATATATTTT. As protein: CASSAGTSGNTIYF.

The chain is built from TRBV15 and TRBJ2-1, with 9 bases fitting TRBD1. The V segment lost 3 bases and the J segment 9 bases; nucleotides outside the gene matches: 9. The CDR3 is 15 amino acids. Germline values: CDR1 LNHNV, CDR2 YYDKDF (reference sequence). The chain's CDR3 is CATSSDRGVGGEQFF. In DNA form, the CDR3 reads TGTGCCACCAGCAGCGACAGGGGGGTAGGGGGTGAGCAGTTCTTC.

J is TRBJ2-2 and V is TRBV7-3; 8 bases fit TRBD2. The V segment lost 5 bases and the J segment 6 bases; nucleotides outside the gene matches: 11. This CDR3 comprises 16 residues. Germline V CDR1 and CDR2: SGHTA, FQGTGA. The CDR3 nucleotides are TGTGCCAGCAGCCCGAATGTCGGGAGGGGGGCCGGGGAGCTGTTTTTT. Translated: CASSPNVGRGAGELFF.

This sequence joins TRBV6-1 and TRBJ1-1; 7 bases fit TRBD1. The trim removed 6 bases at V and 8 bases at J, leaving 12 bases unmatched. The CDR3 has 14 amino acids. In germline, CDR1 is MNHNS, CDR2 SASEGT. CDR3 sequence reads: CASRETYRGTEAFF. In DNA, the CDR3 is TGTGCCAGCAGGGAGACCTACAGGGGAACGGAAGCTTTCTTT.

This chain joins TRBV9 and TRBJ2-1; 10 nucleotides agree with TRBD2. J was trimmed by 4 bases and V by 3 bases; bases with no gene match: 7. This CDR3 region has 16 residues. CDR1 and CDR2 from the germline V gene are SGDLS and YYNGEE. The CDR3 coding sequence is TGTGCCAGCAGCGGCTTAGCGGGAGGTTCGTACAATGAGCAGTTCTTC. Protein: CASSGLAGGSYNEQFF.